The 28 T cell receptor beta chains presented below share a single source sample, sequenced in a study of early T cells in non-severe SARS-CoV-2 infection. TCRdb re-analysed the 5' RACE reads in MiXCR, keeping a single row per CDR3 protein. The sample has approximately 70,000 distinct CDR3 sequences, about 4.6% seen once; the top ten hold 3% to 4%. The sequences come from whole blood, collected at baseline. These receptors were collected from an adult who was a healthcare worker with PCR-confirmed SARS-CoV-2 infection or an uninfected control (not recorded which). The donor label of this sample is uncertain.

This chain joins TRBV28 and TRBJ2-5; 9 bases align to TRBD2. After removal of 0 bases from V and 6 bases from J, the junction contained 8 bases not matched to a gene. The CDR3 is 16 residues long. Germline CDR1 and CDR2: MDHEN and SYDVKM. In DNA, the CDR3 is TGTGCCAGCAGTTTATGGAGCGGGGGGCTAGGGAAGACCCAGTACTTC. Protein product: CASSLWSGGLGKTQYF.

The table lists this clonotype with a few counts. CDR3 in amino acids: CATNLRPTYNEQFF. CDR3 bases: TGTGCCACCAACCTGAGGCCCACCTACAATGAGCAGTTCTTC. V is TRBV28 and J is TRBJ2-1; D gene uncertain. Trimming shortened V by 10 bases and J by 2 bases, and 15 bases separated the two germline ends. This CDR3 region has 14 residues. Germline CDR1 is MDHEN and CDR2 is SYDVKM.

This clonotype appeared many times. V usage is TRBV7-2 and J usage is TRBJ2-7; 10 bases are shared with TRBD2. Germline V CDR1 and CDR2: SGHTA, FQGNSA. This CDR3 contains 15 residues. V trimming: 5 bases; J trimming: 7 bases; junction bases outside the gene matches: 11. The CDR3: CASSRESGGAGEQYF. The CDR3 DNA reads as TGTGCCAGCAGCCGAGAAAGCGGGGGGGCAGGTGAGCAGTACTTC.

This clonotype has a count of ten or more. This chain links TRBV27 with TRBJ2-5, with D perhaps TRBD1 (6 bases). The CDR3 consists of 13 residues. The V end lost 8 bases, the J end lost 4 bases, and 14 bases lay between the germline ends. Germline V gives CDR1 MNHEY, CDR2 SMNVEV (reference sequence). The CDR3 reads CASSRQVAETQYF. The CDR3 DNA follows: TGTGCCAGCTCGAGACAGGTTGCAGAGACCCAGTACTTC.

This clonotype appeared many times. The V gene is TRBV20-1, the J gene TRBJ2-5; unclear D gene. Trimming stripped 0 bases from V and 1 base from J, with 6 bases between. The germline gives CDR1 DFQATT, CDR2 SNEGSKA (reference sequence). The CDR3 contains 13 residues. Written as DNA, the CDR3 is TGCAGTGCTAGAGACGGTAGCCAAGAGACCCAGTACTTC. Protein: CSARDGSQETQYF.

This clonotype was counted many times. V usage is TRBV6-5 and J usage is TRBJ2-3, with 12 bases aligning to TRBD2. The germline CDR1 and CDR2 sequences are MNHEY and SVGAGI. V lost 1 base to trimming and J lost 1 base; unmatched junction nucleotides: 9. This CDR3 contains 19 residues. This CDR3 is CASSYLSSGGAAGTDTQYF. DNA of the CDR3: TGTGCCAGCAGTTACTTGTCTAGCGGGGGGGCCGCTGGCACAGATACGCAGTATTTT.

This clonotype turned up a few times. The genes are TRBV24-1 and TRBJ2-2; D remains unclear. This CDR3 is built from 13 residues. The V and J ends lost 8 bases and 5 bases respectively, with 11 bases between them. The germline gives CDR1 KGHDR, CDR2 SFDVKD. This CDR3 reads CATIAQTTGELFF. In DNA, the CDR3 is TGTGCCACCATCGCCCAAACAACCGGGGAGCTGTTTTTT.

This clonotype has a count of ten or more. The chain recombines TRBV25-1 with TRBJ2-7; possible D gene TRBD2, 6 bases. The CDR3 runs 14 residues. CDR1 MGHDK and CDR2 SYGVNS come from the germline V gene. With 3 bases removed from V and 7 bases from J, the gap between germline ends came to 16 bases. CDR3 in amino acids: CASSEAREDREQYF. The DNA for the CDR3 is TGTGCCAGCAGTGAGGCGAGGGAGGACCGGGAGCAGTACTTC.

This clonotype was counted many times. The V call is TRBV10-3, the J call TRBJ2-2; a weak D match, TRBD2 (5 bases). Trimming stripped 4 bases from V and 7 bases from J, with 16 bases between. Germline CDR1 is ENHRY and CDR2 is SYGVKD. This CDR3 is 15 amino acids long. The CDR3 DNA is TGTGCCATCAGTGTCCGTCCGGAGGTCGGCGGGGAGCTGTTTTTT. Translation gives CAISVRPEVGGELFF.

This clonotype was observed a few times. The rearrangement joins TRBV6-5 to TRBJ2-1, with 8 bases aligning to TRBD2. V lost 7 bases, J lost 6 bases, and 14 bases stayed unmatched. CDR1 and CDR2 (germline): MNHEY, SVGAGI. The CDR3 is 16 amino acids. Here the CDR3 DNA reads TGTGCCAGCACCAAGACTAGCGCCGGAACTGGCAATGAGCAGTTCTTC. It specifies CASTKTSAGTGNEQFF.

This clonotype has only a few counts. The rearrangement joins TRBV12-3 or TRBV12-4 to TRBJ1-1; maybe TRBD1 (6 bases). This CDR3 has 16 amino acids. V lost 3 bases to trimming and J lost 5 bases, with 19 bases between them. The CDR3 region is CASSLRGAVGLTEAFF. In nucleotides, the CDR3 is TGTGCCAGCAGTTTGAGGGGGGCGGTGGGGCTAACTGAAGCTTTCTTT.

The table lists this clonotype with many counts. The chain combines TRBV9 with TRBJ2-1; D is perhaps TRBD1 (6 bases). Trimming cost V 0 bases and J 0 bases, with 7 bases left between them. From germline, CDR1 is SGDLS and CDR2 YYNGEE. CDR3 size: 15 residues. The CDR3: CASSVEDSSYNEQFF. The CDR3 bases are TGTGCCAGCAGCGTAGAGGACAGCTCCTACAATGAGCAGTTCTTC.

In its sample, this clonotype was seen many times. The DNA of the CDR3 is TGTGCCAGCAGACGCGCCCAAGCAACCTACAATGAGCAGTTCTTC. Protein sequence: CASRRAQATYNEQFF. The V and J genes are TRBV28 and TRBJ2-1, with D hard to call. The CDR3 spans 15 residues. Deletions cut 6 bases from V and 2 bases from J, with 14 bases between. Germline loops: CDR1 MDHEN, CDR2 SYDVKM.

The chain joins TRBV7-9 to TRBJ2-1; 9 bases map to TRBD1. V lost 4 bases, J lost 5 bases, and 9 bases stayed unmatched. Germline CDR1 is SEHNR and CDR2 is FQNEAQ (reference sequence). This CDR3 is built from 16 residues. DNA of the CDR3: TGTGCCAGCAGCTCACCGGGACAGGGATACGACAATGAGCAGTTCTTC. This translates into CASSSPGQGYDNEQFF.

This clonotype has just a few counts. V is TRBV12-3 or TRBV12-4 and J is TRBJ2-1; 10 nucleotides agree with TRBD1. The V gene end was trimmed by 7 bases and the J gene end by 6 bases; junction bases not matched to a gene: 12. This CDR3 has 16 amino acids. CDR3 sequence reads: CASNIDRGQGSNEQFF. DNA for the CDR3: TGTGCCAGCAACATAGATCGGGGACAGGGGAGCAATGAGCAGTTCTTC.

The genes are TRBV6-4 and TRBJ1-1, with D possibly being TRBD1 (5 bases). Germline CDR1 is MRHNA and CDR2 is SNTAGT. The V gene lost 3 bases and the J gene lost 1 base, with 6 bases spanning the gap. The CDR3 covers 13 residues. The CDR3 nucleotides are TGTGCCAGCAGTGAGGGGGAGAACACTGAAGCTTTCTTT. Its protein product is CASSEGENTEAFF.

This clonotype was observed at least ten times. The chain couples TRBV28 to TRBJ2-7, with 9 bases fitting TRBD1. Germline trimming cut 8 bases from V and 5 bases from J; bases unmatched to any gene: 13. Germline-derived CDR1 and CDR2 are MDHEN and SYDVKM. The CDR3 consists of 15 residues. In DNA form, the CDR3 reads TGTGCCAGCGATTCGACGGGACAGGGAATCAACGAGCAGTACTTC. Encoded protein: CASDSTGQGINEQYF.

This clonotype showed up many times. This chain uses TRBV10-1 with TRBJ2-1; TRBD2 matches at 7 bases. The germline gives CDR1 WNHNN, CDR2 SYGVQD (reference sequence). Trimming at V came to 7 bases and at J to 6 bases, leaving 6 bases not matched to a gene. The CDR3 has 13 residues. CDR3 in amino acids: CASTPTSSNEQFF. CDR3 bases: TGCGCCAGCACTCCGACTAGCTCCAATGAGCAGTTCTTC.

The genes are TRBV6-5 and TRBJ2-2; 11 bases are a match to TRBD1. Germline loops: CDR1 MNHEY, CDR2 SVGAGI. CDR3 length equals 17 residues. V lost 5 bases, J lost 3 bases, and 8 bases stayed unmatched. CDR3 loop: CASSPKGQGAHTGELFF. CDR3 sequence (DNA): TGTGCCAGCAGTCCAAAAGGACAGGGGGCGCACACCGGGGAGCTGTTTTTT.

V and J are TRBV7-2 and TRBJ1-2; D not resolved. Trimming shortened V by 9 bases and J by 0 bases, and 17 bases separated the two germline ends. CDR3 length: 15 amino acids. The germline CDR1 and CDR2 sequences are SGHTA and FQGNSA. This CDR3 reads CASRNVELANYGYTF. In DNA form, the CDR3 reads TGTGCCAGTCGAAACGTCGAGTTAGCTAACTATGGCTACACCTTC.

This clonotype was observed at least ten times. The chain combines TRBV20-1 with TRBJ1-5; 9 bases are a match to TRBD1. This CDR3 comprises 18 residues. Germline V gene lookup returns CDR1 DFQATT and CDR2 SNEGSKA (reference sequence). Losses at the gene ends were 5 bases for V and 2 bases for J; bases not matched to a gene: 16. CDR3 in amino acids: CSAVLPGTGLGGNQPQHF. CDR3 nucleotide sequence: TGCAGTGCTGTCCTACCCGGGACAGGGCTGGGGGGCAATCAGCCCCAGCATTTT.

This clonotype was seen ten or more times. V is TRBV20-1 and J is TRBJ2-5, with a tentative D call TRBD2 (6 bases). The CDR3 runs to 17 residues. Per germline, CDR1 DFQATT and CDR2 SNEGSKA (reference sequence). Trimming cost V 5 bases and J 3 bases, with 25 bases left between them. CDR3 sequence: CSAPPRRAPNTKETQYF. The CDR3 DNA reads as TGCAGTGCTCCCCCCCGGAGGGCCCCGAACACAAAAGAGACCCAGTACTTC.

The table lists this clonotype with many counts. DNA of the CDR3: TGTGCCAGCAGGGCCCGGGAGGAGCAGTTCTTC. Translated: CASRAREEQFF. This chain joins TRBV12-3 or TRBV12-4 and TRBJ2-1; perhaps TRBD2 as D (6 bases). The CDR3 consists of 11 residues. The V end was cut by 6 bases, the J end by 10 bases, with 10 bases between.

This clonotype was observed many times. One end of the junction is discordant with germline, which a read error may explain. The chain joins TRBV7-7 to TRBJ2-7, with 10 bases lining up with TRBD2. Germline-derived CDR1 and CDR2 are SSHAT and FNYEAQ (reference sequence). The CDR3 extends over 15 amino acids. CDR3 DNA: TGTGCTAGCAGCTTAGCAGCGGGGGGGCCCTACGAGCAGTACTTC. This sequence encodes CASSLAAGGPYEQYF.

This chain uses TRBV20-1 with TRBJ2-1; 7 positions match TRBD1. V lost 3 bases to trimming and J lost 14 bases; unmatched junction nucleotides: 10. The CDR3 runs to 12 residues. Germline-derived CDR1 and CDR2 are DFQATT and SNEGSKA (reference sequence). The CDR3 spells CSARADRVAEFF. The DNA for the CDR3 is TGCAGTGCTAGGGCAGACAGGGTGGCGGAGTTCTTC.

This clonotype has just a few counts. The rearrangement links TRBV4-2 to TRBJ2-4, with 8 bases identical to TRBD2. CDR1 and CDR2 (germline): LGHNA, YNFKEQ. CDR3 length equals 15 residues. V lost 3 bases and J lost 0; bases outside the gene matches: 1. This CDR3 reads CASSHGGEAKNIQYF. The DNA of the CDR3 is TGTGCCAGCAGCCACGGGGGGGAAGCCAAAAACATTCAGTACTTC.

This clonotype has a handful of counts. The CDR3 protein is CASSIYGAMNTEAFF. DNA for the CDR3: TGCGCCAGCAGCATATATGGAGCCATGAACACTGAAGCTTTCTTT. The rearrangement joins TRBV5-1 to TRBJ1-1; no definite D call. The CDR3 sequence is 15 residues long. Germline CDR1 SGHRS, CDR2 YFSETQ. With 4 bases removed from V and 0 bases from J, the gap between germline ends came to 13 bases.

The chain carries TRBV28 and TRBJ2-7; a possible D gene is TRBD2 (6 bases). CDR3 length: 17 amino acids. Germline lookup yields CDR1 MDHEN and CDR2 SYDVKM. The V gene lost 7 bases and the J gene lost 3 bases, with 25 bases spanning the gap. The CDR3 spells CASTSPHGGPKFYEQYF. The DNA for the CDR3 is TGTGCCAGCACCTCACCCCACGGGGGACCCAAATTCTACGAGCAGTACTTC.